Listed below are T cell receptor beta chains from one sample, sequenced in a study of T-cell reconstitution after alpha-beta-depleted transplantation in children. TCRdb itself ran the PCR reads through MiXCR, one entry per CDR3 protein. Among roughly 500,000 distinct CDR3 sequences listed, around 16% were seen once. The starting material was PBMCs from the stem cell graft donor, obtained from the stem cell graft. The origin of the receptors is a human donor who donated a stem cell graft to a child with acute lymphoblastic leukemia. CDR3s include the opening cysteine and the closing phenylalanine or tryptophan. The order of the fields is D gene, clone size, V gene, J gene, CDR3 protein, CDR3 DNA. A D gene is named only where the DNA matches it firmly. Clone size is not always given. Where it is, it says once, few, many or a class for expanded clones.

>-|-|TRBV5-1|TRBJ2-1
CASSLAPGLRSDEQFF
TGCGCCAGCAGCTTGGCCCCGGGCCTCCGCAGCGATGAGCAGTTCTTC
>-|-|TRBV12-3/TRBV12-4|TRBJ2-7
CASSLLVGREQYF
TGTGCCAGCAGTCTCCTGGTAGGGCGAGAGCAGTACTTC
>TRBD1|few|TRBV10-1|TRBJ2-1
CASSERTGGYNEQFF
TGCGCCAGCAGTGAGAGGACAGGAGGCTACAATGAGCAGTTCTTC
>-|-|TRBV9|TRBJ2-1
CASNTRGDYNEQFF
TGTGCCAGCAATACTAGGGGGGATTACAATGAGCAGTTCTTC
>TRBD1|few|TRBV7-3|TRBJ1-1
CASSPGQGFKAFF
TGTGCCAGCAGCCCGGGACAGGGGTTTAAGGCTTTCTTT
>-|-|TRBV27|TRBJ1-1
CASSRRASEAFF
TGTGCCAGCAGCCGTAGGGCGAGTGAAGCTTTCTTT
>TRBD2|few|TRBV20-1|TRBJ2-7
CSAKTSASYEQYF
TGCAGTGCTAAGACTAGCGCCTCCTACGAGCAGTACTTC
>TRBD2|-|TRBV5-1|TRBJ2-2
CASSLPGLAGLVTGELFF
TGCGCCAGCAGCCTGCCGGGACTAGCGGGGCTAGTCACCGGGGAGCTGTTTTTT
>-|-|TRBV29-1|TRBJ2-1
CSVEDFGGSSYNEQFF
TGCAGCGTTGAAGATTTTGGCGGTAGCTCCTACAATGAGCAGTTCTTC
>-|-|TRBV4-1|TRBJ1-2
CASSPRPLLEGGYTF
TGCGCCAGCAGCCCCCGACCCCTACTCGAGGGGGGCTACACCTTC
>-|-|TRBV29-1|TRBJ2-1
CSLSPSSVRFNEQFF
TGCAGCCTGAGCCCGTCTTCGGTGCGGTTCAATGAGCAGTTCTTC
>TRBD1|-|TRBV12-3/TRBV12-4|TRBJ2-3
CASSLDRGLGTDTQYF
TGTGCCAGCAGTTTAGACAGGGGTCTTGGCACAGATACGCAGTATTTT
>-|-|TRBV20-1|TRBJ1-5
CSARPNLDSVVAQHF
TGCAGTGCTAGACCCAATTTGGACAGCGTGGTGGCCCAGCATTTT
>-|few|TRBV12-3/TRBV12-4|TRBJ2-4
CASRPGEGNIQYF
TGTGCCAGCAGACCGGGAGAGGGAAACATTCAGTACTTC
>TRBD2|few|TRBV15|TRBJ2-7
CATGLAGTYEQYF
TGTGCCACCGGACTAGCGGGGACCTACGAGCAGTACTTC
>-|-|TRBV18|TRBJ2-2
CASSPSSTGELFF
TGTGCCAGCTCACCTAGTTCCACCGGGGAGCTGTTTTTT
>-|-|TRBV4-1|TRBJ1-3
CASSRTRGDTIYF
TGCGCCAGCAGCCGAACTAGGGGAGACACCATATATTTT
>-|few|TRBV30|TRBJ1-1
CASSRGFNTEAFF
TGTGCCTCCTCAAGGGGCTTTAACACTGAAGCTTTCTTT
>-|-|TRBV20-1|TRBJ2-5
CSAGARETQYF
TGCAGTGCTGGAGCGAGAGAGACCCAGTACTTC
>-|-|TRBV9|TRBJ1-2
CASSANRDGYYGYTF
TGTGCCAGCAGCGCGAACCGGGACGGATACTATGGCTACACCTTC
>-|few|TRBV7-3|TRBJ2-1
CASSLGPSSSYNEQFF
TGTGCCAGCAGCTTAGGACCGTCGTCCTCCTACAATGAGCAGTTCTTC
>-|-|TRBV25-1|TRBJ1-2
CASSEYQGRANGYTF
TGTGCCAGCAGTGAATACCAGGGTAGGGCGAATGGCTACACCTTC
>TRBD1|-|TRBV3-1|TRBJ1-5
CATSQQLYTGGNQPQHF
TGTGCCACCAGCCAACAGCTGTACACAGGGGGCAATCAGCCCCAGCATTTT
>-|few|TRBV6-1|TRBJ1-5
CASTPGTIFYSNQPQHF
TGTGCCAGCACCCCAGGGACGATATTTTATAGCAATCAGCCCCAGCATTTT
>-|few|TRBV5-1|TRBJ2-5
CASSFGAGSGETQYF
TGCGCCAGCAGCTTCGGGGCGGGGAGCGGGGAGACCCAGTACTTC
>-|few|TRBV18|TRBJ2-7
CASSPKRVGEQYF
TGTGCCAGCTCACCAAAGAGGGTAGGCGAGCAGTACTTC
>TRBD1|-|TRBV27|TRBJ2-7
CASSFRGQVGEQYF
TGTGCCAGCAGTTTTAGGGGGCAAGTGGGCGAGCAGTACTTC
>-|-|TRBV12-3/TRBV12-4|TRBJ2-7
CASTPSGKSEQYF
TGTGCCAGCACCCCCTCGGGAAAATCCGAGCAGTACTTC
>-|few|TRBV7-9|TRBJ2-7
CASSSDNYFYEQYF
TGTGCCAGCAGCTCAGACAATTACTTCTACGAGCAGTACTTC
>-|-|TRBV6-1|TRBJ2-4
CASSLRGFLAKNIQYF
TGTGCCAGCAGCCTTCGGGGATTTCTAGCCAAAAACATTCAGTACTTC
>TRBD2|many|TRBV27|TRBJ2-7
CASRLAGTYEQYF
TGTGCCAGCCGGCTAGCGGGAACCTACGAGCAGTACTTC
>TRBD1|-|TRBV9|TRBJ1-2
CASSVGPGTGDGNYGYTF
TGTGCCAGCAGCGTAGGTCCCGGGACAGGGGATGGTAACTATGGCTACACCTTC
>TRBD2|few|TRBV27|TRBJ2-3
CASSLTGRLFMDTQYF
TGTGCCAGCAGTTTAACCGGGAGGCTCTTCATGGATACGCAGTATTTT
>TRBD2|many|TRBV5-1|TRBJ2-1
CASSLVAGGPRNEQFF
TGCGCCAGCAGCTTGGTGGCGGGAGGGCCGCGGAATGAGCAGTTCTTC
>-|-|TRBV27|TRBJ1-5
CASSRGDGNQPQHF
TGTGCCAGCAGCCGGGGGGATGGTAATCAGCCCCAGCATTTT
>TRBD1|-|TRBV12-3/TRBV12-4|TRBJ1-5
CASSEGQGNQPQHF
TGTGCCAGCAGCGAGGGACAGGGCAATCAGCCCCAGCATTTT
>-|-|TRBV12-3/TRBV12-4|TRBJ1-2
CASSFTGSYGYTF
TGTGCCAGCAGTTTTACAGGGAGCTATGGCTACACCTTC
>-|few|TRBV5-5|TRBJ2-5
CASSFRGRREETQYF
TGTGCCAGCAGCTTCCGGGGCAGGAGGGAAGAGACCCAGTACTTC
>-|-|TRBV4-1|TRBJ2-7
CASSRDGEREQYF
TGCGCCAGCAGCCGGGACGGGGAAAGGGAGCAGTACTTC
>-|-|TRBV20-1|TRBJ1-3
CSARGRGGNTIYF
TGCAGTGCTAGAGGCAGGGGTGGAAACACCATATATTTT
>-|-|TRBV12-3/TRBV12-4|TRBJ1-1
CASRFSLGTEAFF
TGTGCCAGCAGGTTTTCCTTGGGCACTGAAGCTTTCTTT
>TRBD2|few|TRBV12-3/TRBV12-4|TRBJ2-1
CASSLLLAGAYNEQFF
TGTGCCAGCAGCCTTTTACTAGCGGGAGCATACAATGAGCAGTTCTTC
>-|few|TRBV5-5|TRBJ1-1
CASSLLSENTEAFF
TGTGCCAGCAGCTTGCTTTCTGAGAACACTGAAGCTTTCTTT
>TRBD2|once|TRBV9|TRBJ2-7
CASSPAGRGRSYEQYF
TGTGCCAGCAGCCCTGCAGGGAGGGGACGCTCCTACGAGCAGTACTTC
>-|-|TRBV14|TRBJ2-3
CASSQSPMRGSPRTDTQYF
TGTGCCAGCAGCCAATCACCGATGAGGGGGTCGCCCCGCACAGATACGCAGTATTTT
>-|few|TRBV29-1|TRBJ2-7
CSVLASEQYF
TGCAGCGTCCTAGCGTCCGAGCAGTACTTC